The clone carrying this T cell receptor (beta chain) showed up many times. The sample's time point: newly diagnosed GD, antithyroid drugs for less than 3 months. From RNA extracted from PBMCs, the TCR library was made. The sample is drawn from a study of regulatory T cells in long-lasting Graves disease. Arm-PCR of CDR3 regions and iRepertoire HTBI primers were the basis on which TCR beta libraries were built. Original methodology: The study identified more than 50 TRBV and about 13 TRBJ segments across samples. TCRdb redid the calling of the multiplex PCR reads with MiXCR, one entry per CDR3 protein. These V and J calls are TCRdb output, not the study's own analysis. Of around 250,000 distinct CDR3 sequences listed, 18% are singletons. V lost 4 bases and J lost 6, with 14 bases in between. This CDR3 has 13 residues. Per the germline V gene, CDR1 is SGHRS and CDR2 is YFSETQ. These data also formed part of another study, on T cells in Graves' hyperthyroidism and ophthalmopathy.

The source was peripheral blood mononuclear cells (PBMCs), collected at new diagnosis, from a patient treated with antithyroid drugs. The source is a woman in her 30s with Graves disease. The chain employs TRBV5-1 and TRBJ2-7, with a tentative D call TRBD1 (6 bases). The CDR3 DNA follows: TGCGCCAGCAGCGTCGGACAGTCTCTCGAGCAGTACTTC. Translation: CASSVGQSLEQYF.